This TCR beta chain emerged from a study of blood T cell repertoires in COVID-19 (TCRdb year 2020). A note on the overall study: Collaborator samples came from the United States, Italy and Spain and covered acute and convalescent phases of COVID-19. HLA class I and class II types, where available, came from metadata supplied by the sample provider rather than from assay-based typing. The sample metadata nearly always contained a de-identified subject ID, COVID-19 status, age in years and sex. The repertoires were released in a freely available public database intended as a resource for research on the immune response to SARS-CoV-2. The samples were drawn from two sources: the first 160 participants of the ongoing ImmuneRACE study, and some 1,300 subjects contributed by 6 global collaborators. The material from the prospective study consisted of cDNA or gDNA derived from T cells, B-cell-depleted T cells, or PBMCs. The dataset comprised deeply sampled blood TCRbeta repertoires from subjects exposed to, actively infected with, or recovered from COVID-19. Summary of the overall study and its limitations: How much clinical and demographic metadata was included differed by source and by participant, and the metadata was provided uncurated.

One collaborating source in Seattle enrolled patients during active infection and followed them longitudinally through the course of disease. Collaborating institutions collected whole blood in K2EDTA tubes following their own protocols. For TCRbeta analysis, collaborators shipped samples as frozen whole blood, isolated PBMCs, or DNA extracted from either of those sample types. As to this clone: It has no known antigen specificity. The input lacks base qualities; no much larger clone sits a single base away.

TCRbeta CDR3 regions were amplified from genomic DNA using the immunoSEQ Assay, a bias-controlled multiplex PCR. The authors processed their data as follows. Within the assay, amplification of reference gene primers was used to estimate how many nucleated cells each sample contained. Sequence reads were collapsed and filtered to measure the absolute abundance of every unique TCRbeta CDR3 rearrangement. For each sample, productive Simpson clonality was calculated as the square root of Simpson's diversity index over productive rearrangements. As stored in TCRdb, this immuneACCESS dataset retains in-frame rearrangements with V and J assigned. A fraction of the clones does not appear; measured against another copy, unresolved V genes explain less than half of the discrepancy, and the remainder lacks a known reason. V, J and clone size reflect that table, while D and trimming were determined from the DNA. The sample profile shows fewer than 300,000 clones; about nine tenths of them were found once. About 2% of the sample is in the top ten clones.

Between the V and J ends, shortened by 7 bases and 6 bases respectively, the junction contains 13 bases. From cysteine to phenylalanine, the CDR3 is 13 amino acids long. Of the read, only the CDR3 DNA is kept; its 39 bases are in frame from base 1. CDR1 and CDR2, per the germline V gene, are MDHEN and SYDVKM. The sequenced sample consisted of peripheral blood. The TCR sequence derives from a woman in her thirties with COVID-19, enrolled during active disease. The rearranged chain carries TRBV28 and TRBJ1-5; a weak D assignment points to TRBD1 (6 bases agree). The DNA sequence is as follows: TGTGCCAGCAAGGGGGTCCTCCCTCAGCCCCAGCATTTT. Its protein reads: CASKGVLPQPQHF.